Below are 23 T cell receptor beta chains sequenced from a single sample in a study of T cells after yellow fever vaccination. Each CDR3 protein gets one entry after TCRdb re-called the 5' RACE reads with MiXCR. Of some 220,000 distinct CDR3 sequences listed, roughly 3.3% were seen once; the top ten hold 3.2%. This specimen consisted of CD4+ T cells sorted from PBMCs, obtained 10 days after the yellow fever booster vaccination. The receptor source for this set is a man aged 18 to 30 who received the YFV17D yellow fever vaccine.

The sample holds many counts of this clonotype. The chain carries TRBV27 and TRBJ1-1, with a weak D call TRBD1 (6 bases). The V end was cut by 4 bases, the J end by 1 base, with 10 bases between. The CDR3 is 14 residues long. Germline CDR1 is MNHEY and CDR2 is SMNVEV (reference sequence). Here the CDR3 reads CASSSYRENTEAFF. CDR3 nucleotides: TGTGCCAGCAGTTCCTACAGGGAGAACACTGAAGCTTTCTTT.

This clonotype appeared many times. The chain's CDR3 is CASSAGGAEETQYF. CDR3 bases: TGCGCCAGCAGCGCCGGGGGGGCAGAAGAGACCCAGTACTTC. The V gene is TRBV5-1, the J gene TRBJ2-5; 8 nucleotides agree with TRBD2. This CDR3 has 14 amino acids. The junction had 5 bases not matched to a gene; V was cut back by 4 bases and J by 3 bases. In germline, CDR1 is SGHRS, CDR2 YFSETQ.

In its sample, this clonotype was seen a few times. The chain carries TRBV4-3 and TRBJ2-2; TRBD2 might be the D (6 bases). Germline-derived CDR1 and CDR2 are LGHNA and YSLEER. Deletions cut 4 bases from V and 3 bases from J, with 15 bases between. The CDR3 has 16 residues. The CDR3 bases are TGCGCCAGCAGCCGGCCCGGGACTCTCGACACCGGGGAGCTGTTTTTT. Translated: CASSRPGTLDTGELFF.

This clonotype was detected many times. The chain combines TRBV19 with TRBJ1-1, with D unresolved. Germline V gene sequence: CDR1 LNHDA, CDR2 SQIVND (reference sequence). This CDR3 has 13 residues. Trimming pared 3 bases from V and 11 bases from J, leaving 16 bases between. Here the CDR3 DNA reads TGTGCCAGTAGTATCGGAGAGAGAGGAGTGGCTTTCTTT. This encodes CASSIGERGVAFF. Together with reference TRBV19 and TRBJ1-1, the CDR3 gives the full variable domain: DGGITQSPKYLFRKEGQNVTLSCEQNLNHDAMYWYRQDPGQGLRLIYYSQIVNDFQKGDIAEGYSVSREKKESFPLTVTSAQKNPTAFYLCASSIGERGVAFFGQGTRLTVV.

This clonotype was recorded at least ten times. This chain joins TRBV6-4 and TRBJ2-2, with D maybe TRBD1 (6 bases). V was clipped by 6 bases and J by 0 bases, with 11 bases between them. CDR1 is MRHNA, CDR2 SNTAGT, per germline. This CDR3 comprises 15 residues. CDR3 residues: CASSPDSANTGELFF. The CDR3 bases are TGTGCCAGCAGCCCGGACAGCGCGAACACCGGGGAGCTGTTTTTT.

This clonotype came up a few times. The chain employs TRBV6-5 and TRBJ1-3; unclear D gene. This CDR3 contains 14 residues. The germline V and J ends were trimmed by 5 bases and 0 bases, with 8 bases remaining between them. Germline CDR1 and CDR2: MNHEY and SVGAGI. CDR3 DNA sequence: TGTGCCAGCAGTCCTGAGTACTCTGGAAACACCATATATTTT. Translated: CASSPEYSGNTIYF.

The chain carries TRBV7-2 and TRBJ2-7, with D uncertain. The CDR3 loop spans 13 amino acids. The germline gives CDR1 SGHTA, CDR2 FQGNSA. V lost 5 bases, J lost 2 bases, and 10 bases lay in between. Written as DNA, the CDR3 is TGTGCCAGCAGCCCGTACTTGACCTACGAGCAGTACGTC. Translated, it gives CASSPYLTYEQYV.

A few counts support this clonotype. The chain employs TRBV18 and TRBJ2-7; D possibly corresponds to TRBD2 (6 bases). The CDR3 loop spans 13 amino acids. V lost 0 bases and J 7 bases, leaving 10 bases between the germline ends. The V gene's germline CDR1 is KGHSH and CDR2 LQKENI. This CDR3 reads CASSPPTSGEQYF. In DNA, the CDR3 is TGTGCCAGCTCACCACCGACTAGTGGGGAGCAGTACTTC.

This clonotype was seen ten or more times. The chain recombines TRBV5-6 with TRBJ1-6, with a tentative D call TRBD1 (5 bases). CDR1 is SGHDT and CDR2 is YYEEEE in the germline V gene. V lost 6 bases to trimming and J lost 6 bases, with 16 bases between them. The CDR3 has 15 amino acids. CDR3 sequence (DNA): TGTGCCAGCACAGCTCGAGGGACTTTTAATTCACCCCTCCACTTT. It is translated as CASTARGTFNSPLHF.

This clonotype was observed at least ten times. The chain has TRBV27 and TRBJ2-6; tentatively, D is TRBD2 (6 bases). From germline, CDR1 is MNHEY and CDR2 SMNVEV (reference sequence). The V end was cut by 9 bases, the J end by 4 bases, with 13 bases between. The CDR3 loop spans 14 amino acids. CDR3 in DNA: TGTGCCAGTCGATCGGAGGGAGGGGCCAACGTCCTGACTTTC. Its protein product is CASRSEGGANVLTF.

This clonotype was counted ten times or more. The V gene is TRBV15, the J gene TRBJ2-3; 7 bases align to TRBD2. The CDR3 totals 14 residues. Germline V gene lookup returns CDR1 LNHNV and CDR2 YYDKDF (reference sequence). The V and J ends lost 5 bases and 3 bases, in that order; junction bases with no gene match: 5. The CDR3 nucleotides read TGTGCCACCAGCCCGGGACTACCGACAGATACGCAGTATTTT. Translated, it gives CATSPGLPTDTQYF.

This clonotype was detected a few times. This chain links TRBV6-6 with TRBJ2-7, with unresolved D. Germline-derived CDR1 and CDR2 are MNHNY and SVGAGI (reference sequence). This CDR3 has 13 amino acids. Deletions cut 6 bases from V and 3 bases from J, with 12 bases between. CDR3 sequence: CASSLEARYEQYV. The DNA of the CDR3 is TGTGCCAGCAGCCTTGAGGCCCGCTACGAGCAGTACGTC.

This clonotype was counted at least ten times. This rearrangement joins TRBV21-1 to TRBJ2-4; the table's TRBD2 call for D was not verified on the DNA. TRBV21-1 is described as a pseudogene. The CDR3 has 19 amino acids. This chain's CDR3 is CASSLDRPQGPLAKNIQYF. The CDR3 DNA reads as TGTGCCAGCAGCCTCGATAGACCCCAGGGGCCCTTAGCCAAAAACATTCAGTACTTC.

This clonotype showed up many times. This sequence joins TRBV7-8 and TRBJ2-4; D is undetermined. Per germline, CDR1 SGHVS and CDR2 FQNEAQ. V lost 1 base, J lost 1 base, and 5 bases lay in between. This CDR3 region has 14 residues. The CDR3 loop reads CASSLVEAKNIQYF. The CDR3 DNA reads as TGTGCCAGCAGCTTAGTTGAGGCCAAAAACATTCAGTACTTC.

This clonotype was found many times. The chain uses TRBV7-2 and TRBJ2-5; D is unclear. Germline V lookup: CDR1 SGHTA, CDR2 FQGNSA. V was trimmed by 6 bases and J by 2 bases, leaving 13 bases between them. This CDR3 comprises 14 residues. CDR3 DNA sequence: TGTGCCAGCAGACGCCCCGGCCTGCAAGAGACCCAGTACTTC. Translation: CASRRPGLQETQYF.

This clonotype was picked up many times. The chain is built from TRBV2 and TRBJ1-5, with a possible D match to TRBD1 (5 bases). V shed 7 bases and J shed 6 bases, with 13 bases lying between them. Germline V gives CDR1 SNHLY, CDR2 FYNNEI. The CDR3 contains 13 residues. In nucleotides, the CDR3 is TGTGCCAGCACCAAAGGGGACGTTCAGCCCCAGCATTTT. Protein product: CASTKGDVQPQHF.

Many counts were recorded for this clonotype. The chain carries TRBV2 and TRBJ1-5; D remains ambiguous. This CDR3 spans 13 amino acids. V was trimmed by 6 bases and J by 2 bases, leaving 8 bases between them. CDR1 and CDR2 from the germline V gene are SNHLY and FYNNEI. The DNA of the CDR3 is TGTGCCAGCAGGGTAGAGGGCAATCAGCCCCAGCATTTT. Its protein product is CASRVEGNQPQHF.

This clonotype has only a few counts. The gene calls are TRBV5-1 and TRBJ2-5, with D maybe TRBD1 (6 bases). Trimming stripped 7 bases from V and 5 bases from J, with 18 bases between. CDR3 length equals 14 residues. Per germline, CDR1 SGHRS and CDR2 YFSETQ. DNA for the CDR3: TGCGCCAGCGGCGCCGGCAGGGGTGGGGAGACCCAGTACTTC. Translated: CASGAGRGGETQYF.

Many counts were recorded for this clonotype. As DNA, the CDR3 is TGTGCCAGCAGCCCGGAGACAGAGTACAATGAGCAGTTCTTC. Its translation: CASSPETEYNEQFF. This chain connects TRBV7-3 to TRBJ2-1, with D tentatively TRBD1 (5 bases). The V end lost 5 bases, the J end lost 4 bases, and 12 bases lay between the germline ends. The CDR3 is 14 residues long. Per the germline V gene, CDR1 is SGHTA and CDR2 is FQGTGA.

This clonotype appeared many times. This chain joins TRBV12-3 or TRBV12-4 and TRBJ1-6; D gene uncertain. CDR3 length: 15 residues. V gave up 7 bases and J gave up 7 bases, with 17 bases separating them. CDR3 loop: CASTPFGESNSPLHF. CDR3 sequence (DNA): TGTGCCAGCACCCCATTCGGGGAGTCGAATTCACCCCTCCACTTT.

A few counts support this clonotype. The V gene is TRBV7-2, the J gene TRBJ2-1; D call uncertain. Per the germline V gene, CDR1 is SGHTA and CDR2 is FQGNSA. V lost 2 bases and J 9 bases, leaving 14 bases between the germline ends. CDR3 length: 14 residues. DNA of the CDR3: TGTGCCAGCAGCTTACAGAGGTATATCGGTGAGCAGTTCTTC. As protein: CASSLQRYIGEQFF. Full variable domain (remainder filled in from reference TRBV7-2 and TRBJ2-1): GAGVSQSPSNKVTEKGKDVELRCDPISGHTALYWYRQSLGQGLEFLIYFQGNSAPDKSGLPSDRFSAERTGGSVSTLTIQRTQQEDSAVYLCASSLQRYIGEQFFGPGTRLTVL.

This clonotype was seen many times. This chain connects TRBV6-2 or TRBV6-3 to TRBJ2-7; no reliable D call. Trimming left V 3 bases short and J 3 bases short, with 9 bases between. This CDR3 is 13 amino acids long. Germline V gene data show CDR1 as MNHEY and CDR2 as SVGEGT. The CDR3 sequence is CASSYLDNYEQYV. CDR3 bases: TGTGCCAGCAGTTATCTCGATAACTACGAGCAGTACGTC.

This clonotype was recorded at least ten times. The gene calls are TRBV3-1 and TRBJ2-4; D uncertain. V was cut by 2 bases and J by 7 bases, with 6 bases left in between. The CDR3 is 12 residues long. Germline CDR1 LGHDT, CDR2 YNNKEL (reference sequence). The CDR3 bases are TGTGCCAGCAGCCAAACGAGGAACATTCAGTACTTC. Protein: CASSQTRNIQYF.